The clone carrying this T cell receptor beta chain was counted between two and nine times. Antigen: not known. The data originate from a study of blood T cells in healthy people across ages. Study as a whole: Template switching retrieved approximately one barcoded beta molecule for each two T cells. Study outcomes and limitations: Greater diversity and more naive CD4+ cells were seen in long-lived donors than in aged donors. PBMCs left unsorted prevented a conclusive naive versus antigen-experienced comparison.

Primed by a sample-barcoded 5' primer and a J-beta primer mix, a second PCR proceeded for about 6 to 11 cycles. One entry per CDR3 protein, called by TCRdb with MiXCR from the 5' RACE reads. Here the sample spans some 700,000 distinct CDR3 sequences, 40% to 45% being singletons. V was pared by 1 base and J by 3 bases, with 10 bases between. The length of the CDR3 is 14 residues. Germline values: CDR1 LGHNA, CDR2 YNFKEQ. This rearrangement joins TRBV4-2 to TRBJ2-7, with D perhaps matching TRBD2 (6 bases). The clonotype was recovered from a woman aged 55-75 years in good health. The sample comprised blood. CDR3 DNA sequence: TGTGCCAGCAGCCAAGGGGACTTAAACTACGAGCAGTACTTC. This translates into CASSQGDLNYEQYF.